This section outlines one T cell receptor beta chain sequence together with its context. The target antigen is unknown. The multiple sclerosis control group consisted of treatment-naive patients whose relapsing-remitting disease, which was either stable or active, fulfilled revised McDonald criteria. TEMRA cells were FACS-enriched and CD8+ and CD4+ T cells negatively isolated. The source of the sample is a study of CD8 T cells in Susac syndrome. The study's findings and limits: The study admitted that it had a relatively small number of individuals in its TCR sequencing and HLA analysis.

The CDR3 runs to 15 residues. The V gene's germline CDR1 is SGDLS and CDR2 YYNGEE. The V end was cut by 2 bases, the J end by 2 bases, with 12 bases between. Reverse transcription of roughly 0.5 to 1 ug RNA used random hexamers. Using its own MiXCR run on the immunoSEQ multiplex PCR reads, TCRdb lists one record per CDR3 protein. The sample has hundreds of thousands of distinct CDR3 sequences; 92% are singletons. The receptor was isolated from a human donor with multiple sclerosis. The chain employs TRBV9 and TRBJ2-3; possible D gene TRBD2, 6 bases. Source material: CD8+ T cells from PBMCs. The CDR3 coding sequence is TGTGCCAGCAGCGTCGGGGGACCTTACACAGATACGCAGTATTTT. As protein: CASSVGGPYTDTQYF.